This TCR beta chain was sequenced for a study of blood T cell repertoires in COVID-19. The repertoire was sequenced with immunoSEQ multiplex PCR; TCRdb's copy has only in-frame clones and lacks some. The data show roughly 200,000 clones, with around 87% seen just once and roughly 7.2% held by the top ten. Trimming took off 5 bases at V and 9 bases at J, with 17 bases between the two ends. Germline loops: CDR1 LNHNV, CDR2 YYDKDF (reference sequence). This CDR3 comprises 14 residues. This clone was recorded only once. The TCR was taken from a man aged 25-45 years in a cohort exposed to, infected with or recovered from COVID-19 (not recorded which). This chain uses TRBV15 with TRBJ2-1; D perhaps matches TRBD2 (6 bases). The sequenced sample was PBMCs or T cells enriched from blood (not recorded which). For the CDR3, the DNA is TGTGCCACCAGCTTCGCGGGACGCAGGTTTGAGCAGTTCTTC. Translated, it gives CATSFAGRRFEQFF.